The next 20 T cell receptor beta chains were all read from a single sample in a study of beta chain features in type 1 diabetes. Of the isolated RNA, all was reverse transcribed, and so the sequenced material was expressed TCRB transcripts. Sequencing was performed with immunoSEQ multiplex PCR; in TCRdb, only in-frame clones are kept and a portion is missing. This sample has around 500,000 clones, with approximately 10% found just once. Sequencing used naive CD4+ T cells from blood. These receptors were taken from a woman aged 18 to 35 in good health.

The rearrangement uses TRBV14 and TRBJ2-7; 7 bases agree with TRBD1. This CDR3 contains 15 residues. V gave up 6 bases and J gave up 2 bases; unmatched junction bases: 10. Per the germline V gene, CDR1 is SGHDN and CDR2 is FVKESK. This CDR3 is CASSHVGTAPYEQYF. CDR3 nucleotides: TGTGCCAGCAGTCACGTCGGGACAGCCCCCTACGAGCAGTACTTC.

The CDR3 nucleotides read TGTGCCAGCAGCCGGCGGGTACTTGGCACAGATACGCAGTATTTT. This codes for CASSRRVLGTDTQYF. The V and J genes are TRBV7-3 and TRBJ2-3; weak D call: TRBD2 (5 bases). This CDR3 region has 15 residues. Trimming cost V 5 bases and J 1 base, with 13 bases left between them. CDR1 is SGHTA, CDR2 FQGTGA, per germline.

This clone was seen repeatedly, ten times or more. The chain employs TRBV23-1 and TRBJ2-5, with TRBD2 identical over 9 bases. TRBV23-1 is placed among ORFs of uncertain function. V trimming: 0 bases; J trimming: 4 bases; junction bases outside the gene matches: 6. The CDR3 consists of 16 residues. This CDR3 reads CASSQSNSGGVETQYF. CDR3 nucleotide sequence: TGCGCCAGCAGTCAATCGAATAGCGGGGGAGTAGAGACCCAGTACTTC.

V gene TRBV29-1 combines with J gene TRBJ2-5, with TRBD2 identical over 7 bases. Germline V gives CDR1 SQVTM, CDR2 ANQGSEA. V was clipped by 7 bases and J by 1 base; unmatched bases: 12. The CDR3 runs to 15 residues. This CDR3 reads CSGLYLAGAQETQYF. In nucleotides, the CDR3 is TGCAGCGGACTCTATCTGGCGGGAGCCCAAGAGACCCAGTACTTC.

This clone was detected only a few times. This chain joins TRBV7-8 and TRBJ2-7; TRBD1 might be the D (6 bases). CDR3 length: 15 amino acids. Germline CDR1 is SGHVS and CDR2 is FQNEAQ. V lost 1 base and J lost 7, with 17 bases in between. CDR3 region: CASSLGNRVSGEQYV. The CDR3 nucleotides are TGTGCCAGCAGCTTAGGTAACAGGGTTTCGGGAGAGCAGTACGTC.

V is TRBV10-3 and J is TRBJ1-1; D is perhaps TRBD1 (6 bases). The CDR3 sequence is 13 residues long. From germline, CDR1 is ENHRY and CDR2 SYGVKD. V was shortened by 10 bases and J by 2 bases, with 14 bases between the two germline ends. CDR3 loop: CATGGTLNTEAFF. The CDR3, as DNA: TGTGCCACCGGCGGGACACTAAACACTGAAGCTTTCTTT.

The chain is built from TRBV2 and TRBJ2-3; D is unclear. The V gene's germline CDR1 is SNHLY and CDR2 FYNNEI. V shed 8 bases and J shed 4 bases, with 19 bases lying between them. The CDR3 consists of 15 residues. The CDR3, as DNA: TGTGCCAGCGAGTTGGCTAGTCGTACGGCAGATACGCAGTATTTT. This translates into CASELASRTADTQYF.

The J gene is TRBJ1-2, the V gene TRBV12-5; D call uncertain. The CDR3 loop spans 17 amino acids. V was cut by 0 bases and J by 6 bases, with 20 bases left in between. Germline values: CDR1 LGHNT, CDR2 FRNRAP. The CDR3 loop reads CASGLVPGIGLGNGYTF. The CDR3 DNA sequence: TGTGCTAGTGGTTTGGTACCCGGAATTGGGTTGGGAAATGGCTACACCTTC.

V and J are TRBV29-1 and TRBJ2-1; 8 nucleotides line up with TRBD1. After removal of 7 bases from V and 0 bases from J, the junction contained 8 bases not matched to a gene. CDR1 SQVTM and CDR2 ANQGSEA come from the germline V gene. This CDR3 region has 15 residues. CDR3 protein: CSARTGKSSYNEQFF. CDR3 in DNA: TGCAGCGCTCGGACAGGGAAGAGCTCCTACAATGAGCAGTTCTTC.

This clone was detected only a few times. This chain links TRBV29-1 with TRBJ2-1, with D possibly TRBD2 on 5 matching bases. Germline CDR1 is SQVTM and CDR2 is ANQGSEA. The V end lost 8 bases, the J end lost 3 bases, and 11 bases lay between the germline ends. This CDR3 is 12 amino acids long. In DNA form, the CDR3 reads TGCAGCATTACCCGGGACTACAATGAGCAGTTCTTC. Protein product: CSITRDYNEQFF.

This clone was seen more than once but under ten times. V is TRBV30 and J is TRBJ2-1, with a tentative D call TRBD2 (6 bases). The CDR3 runs 15 residues. In germline, CDR1 is GTSNPN, CDR2 SVGIG (reference sequence). The ends were cut back, 2 bases at V and 4 bases at J, with 15 bases in the middle. CDR3 amino acids: CAWSPGSSGYNEQFF. The DNA of the CDR3 is TGTGCCTGGAGTCCCGGTAGTAGCGGTTACAATGAGCAGTTCTTC.

The gene calls are TRBV9 and TRBJ2-5, with 8 nucleotides matching TRBD2. Trimming cost V 0 bases and J 5 bases; bases outside gene matches: 6. Germline V gene lookup returns CDR1 SGDLS and CDR2 YYNGEE. The CDR3 contains 15 residues. CDR3 region: CASSVAGGPEETQYF. For the CDR3, the DNA is TGTGCCAGCAGCGTAGCGGGGGGGCCAGAGGAGACCCAGTACTTC.

The chain combines TRBV5-1 with TRBJ2-5; D not certain. This CDR3 region has 13 residues. Trimming stripped 4 bases from V and 2 bases from J, with 9 bases between. Germline V CDR1 and CDR2: SGHRS, YFSETQ. The CDR3 protein is CASSQNPQETQYF. The CDR3, as DNA: TGCGCCAGCAGCCAAAATCCTCAAGAGACCCAGTACTTC. The variable domain in full, with the rest retrieved from reference TRBV5-1 and TRBJ2-5, is KAGVTQTPRYLIKTRGQQVTLSCSPISGHRSVSWYQQTPGQGLQFLFEYFSETQRNKGNFPGRFSGRQFSNSRSEMNVSTLELGDSALYLCASSQNPQETQYFGPGTRLLVL.

This clone was seen a few times. V usage is TRBV30 and J usage is TRBJ1-5; the D is unclear. Germline V gene data show CDR1 as GTSNPN and CDR2 as SVGIG (reference sequence). V shed 5 bases and J shed 0 bases, with 8 bases lying between them. This CDR3 is 13 amino acids long. The CDR3 DNA reads as TGTGCCTGGGACAATAATAGCAATCAGCCCCAGCATTTT. Protein: CAWDNNSNQPQHF.

This clone showed up just a few times. The gene calls are TRBV30 and TRBJ2-2, with a tentative D call TRBD2 (6 bases). The V end was cut by 3 bases, the J end by 5 bases, with 19 bases between. The CDR3 extends over 16 amino acids. Germline assignment: CDR1 GTSNPN and CDR2 SVGIG (reference sequence). The CDR3: CAWRRARERATGELFF. The CDR3 nucleotides are TGTGCCTGGAGACGTGCCCGGGAGCGCGCAACCGGGGAGCTGTTTTTT.

This clone has only a few counts. The chain combines TRBV4-1 with TRBJ1-1; the D is unclear. The CDR3 consists of 15 residues. The germline gives CDR1 MGHRA, CDR2 YSYEKL. Deletions cut 0 bases from V and 1 base from J, with 9 bases between. The CDR3 DNA reads as TGCGCCAGCAGCCAAGAGGGCCGACGGAACACTGAAGCTTTCTTT. This codes for CASSQEGRRNTEAFF.

The chain combines TRBV27 with TRBJ1-2; 10 bases are a match to TRBD1. The CDR3 runs to 15 residues. Germline trimming cut 3 bases from V and 5 bases from J; bases unmatched to any gene: 6. Germline V CDR1 and CDR2: MNHEY, SMNVEV (reference sequence). CDR3 loop: CASSFSGQGVYGYTF. DNA of the CDR3: TGTGCCAGCAGTTTCTCCGGACAGGGGGTGTATGGCTACACCTTC.

The chain has TRBV6-1 and TRBJ1-1, with TRBD1 as a possible D gene (6 bases). V gave up 6 bases and J gave up 1 base, with 12 bases separating them. From germline, CDR1 is MNHNS and CDR2 SASEGT. This CDR3 is built from 14 residues. The CDR3 DNA reads TGTGCCAGCAGGAGGGTGACAGGGAACACTGAAGCTTTCTTT. Translating it yields CASRRVTGNTEAFF.

J is TRBJ2-1 and V is TRBV27; TRBD2 matches at 12 bases. The junction had 8 bases not matched to a gene; V was cut back by 6 bases and J by 5 bases. The germline gives CDR1 MNHEY, CDR2 SMNVEV (reference sequence). The CDR3 length is 16 residues. Written as DNA, the CDR3 is TGTGCCAGCAGACCGACTAGCGGGAGTTCCCACAATGAGCAGTTCTTC. Translated: CASRPTSGSSHNEQFF.

This clone showed up just a few times. The chain has TRBV5-1 and TRBJ2-1, with TRBD1 identical over 7 bases. The CDR3 is made up of 16 amino acids. Germline V gene sequence: CDR1 SGHRS, CDR2 YFSETQ. The trim removed 4 bases at V and 6 bases at J, leaving 13 bases unmatched. The CDR3 region is CASSALPGGQSNEQFF. Written as DNA, the CDR3 is TGCGCCAGCAGCGCTCTACCTGGGGGACAGAGCAATGAGCAGTTCTTC.